In its sample, the clone carrying this T cell receptor (beta chain) was seen a few times. It was 5'RACE with constant-segment primers that produced the TCR alpha and TCR beta cDNA libraries, which carried sample barcodes and UMIs. TCRdb reprocessed the 5' RACE reads with MiXCR, giving one entry per CDR3 protein. This sample has about 560,000 distinct CDR3 sequences, with roughly a fifth found just once. The data derive from a study of T-cell memory formation after mild COVID-19. Unmatched junction bases numbered 12, after V lost 8 bases and J lost 3 bases. The germline V gene encodes CDR1 MNHNY and CDR2 SVGAGI (reference sequence). This CDR3 comprises 17 residues.

Material for sequencing was PBMCs or a T cell subset sorted from them (not recorded which). The chain is built from TRBV6-6 and TRBJ2-2; TRBD2 aligns across 10 bases. This TCR derives from an adult woman who had mild COVID-19 (a few samples of this study predate the infection). Cell type and time point are not known. The CDR3 reads CASAAWTSGQDTGELFF. DNA for the CDR3: TGTGCCAGCGCGGCTTGGACTAGCGGTCAGGACACCGGGGAGCTGTTTTTT.